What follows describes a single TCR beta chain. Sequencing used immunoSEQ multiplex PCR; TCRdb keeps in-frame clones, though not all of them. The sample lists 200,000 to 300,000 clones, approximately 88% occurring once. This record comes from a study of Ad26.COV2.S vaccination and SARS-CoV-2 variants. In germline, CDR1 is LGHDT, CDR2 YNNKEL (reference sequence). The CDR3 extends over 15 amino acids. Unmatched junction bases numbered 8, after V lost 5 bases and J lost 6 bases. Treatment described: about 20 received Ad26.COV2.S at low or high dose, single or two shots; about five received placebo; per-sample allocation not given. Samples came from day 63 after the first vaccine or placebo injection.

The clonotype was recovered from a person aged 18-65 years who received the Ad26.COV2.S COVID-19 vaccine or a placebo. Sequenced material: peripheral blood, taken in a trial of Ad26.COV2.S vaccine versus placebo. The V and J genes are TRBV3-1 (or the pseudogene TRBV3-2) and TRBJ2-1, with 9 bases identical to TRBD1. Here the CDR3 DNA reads TGTGCCAGCAGCTGGCGGGACAGGGTAAGCAATGAGCAGTTCTTC. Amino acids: CASSWRDRVSNEQFF.